This T cell receptor beta chain was captured by sequencing in a study of blood T cell repertoires in COVID-19. Original processing notes: Reference gene primer amplification in the assay estimated nucleated cell counts. Only in-frame clones appear in the TCRdb table, and some are missing; sequencing was by immunoSEQ multiplex PCR. The D gene and trimming were derived from the DNA, and the V and J assignments and clone size from that table. This repertoire shows 150,000 to 200,000 clones, approximately 84% found once; its top ten account for approximately 21%. There are 13 residues in the CDR3. The V and J ends lost 1 base and 2 bases respectively, with 6 bases between them. Germline CDR1 is SGHTA and CDR2 is FQGNSA.

The sequence was collected from an elderly woman with acute or convalescent COVID-19. What was sequenced was peripheral blood. The chain employs TRBV7-2 and TRBJ2-7, with D perhaps matching TRBD2 (5 bases). The CDR3, as DNA: TGTGCCAGCAGCTTAGGGAGGACCTACGAGCAGTACTTC. It encodes CASSLGRTYEQYF.